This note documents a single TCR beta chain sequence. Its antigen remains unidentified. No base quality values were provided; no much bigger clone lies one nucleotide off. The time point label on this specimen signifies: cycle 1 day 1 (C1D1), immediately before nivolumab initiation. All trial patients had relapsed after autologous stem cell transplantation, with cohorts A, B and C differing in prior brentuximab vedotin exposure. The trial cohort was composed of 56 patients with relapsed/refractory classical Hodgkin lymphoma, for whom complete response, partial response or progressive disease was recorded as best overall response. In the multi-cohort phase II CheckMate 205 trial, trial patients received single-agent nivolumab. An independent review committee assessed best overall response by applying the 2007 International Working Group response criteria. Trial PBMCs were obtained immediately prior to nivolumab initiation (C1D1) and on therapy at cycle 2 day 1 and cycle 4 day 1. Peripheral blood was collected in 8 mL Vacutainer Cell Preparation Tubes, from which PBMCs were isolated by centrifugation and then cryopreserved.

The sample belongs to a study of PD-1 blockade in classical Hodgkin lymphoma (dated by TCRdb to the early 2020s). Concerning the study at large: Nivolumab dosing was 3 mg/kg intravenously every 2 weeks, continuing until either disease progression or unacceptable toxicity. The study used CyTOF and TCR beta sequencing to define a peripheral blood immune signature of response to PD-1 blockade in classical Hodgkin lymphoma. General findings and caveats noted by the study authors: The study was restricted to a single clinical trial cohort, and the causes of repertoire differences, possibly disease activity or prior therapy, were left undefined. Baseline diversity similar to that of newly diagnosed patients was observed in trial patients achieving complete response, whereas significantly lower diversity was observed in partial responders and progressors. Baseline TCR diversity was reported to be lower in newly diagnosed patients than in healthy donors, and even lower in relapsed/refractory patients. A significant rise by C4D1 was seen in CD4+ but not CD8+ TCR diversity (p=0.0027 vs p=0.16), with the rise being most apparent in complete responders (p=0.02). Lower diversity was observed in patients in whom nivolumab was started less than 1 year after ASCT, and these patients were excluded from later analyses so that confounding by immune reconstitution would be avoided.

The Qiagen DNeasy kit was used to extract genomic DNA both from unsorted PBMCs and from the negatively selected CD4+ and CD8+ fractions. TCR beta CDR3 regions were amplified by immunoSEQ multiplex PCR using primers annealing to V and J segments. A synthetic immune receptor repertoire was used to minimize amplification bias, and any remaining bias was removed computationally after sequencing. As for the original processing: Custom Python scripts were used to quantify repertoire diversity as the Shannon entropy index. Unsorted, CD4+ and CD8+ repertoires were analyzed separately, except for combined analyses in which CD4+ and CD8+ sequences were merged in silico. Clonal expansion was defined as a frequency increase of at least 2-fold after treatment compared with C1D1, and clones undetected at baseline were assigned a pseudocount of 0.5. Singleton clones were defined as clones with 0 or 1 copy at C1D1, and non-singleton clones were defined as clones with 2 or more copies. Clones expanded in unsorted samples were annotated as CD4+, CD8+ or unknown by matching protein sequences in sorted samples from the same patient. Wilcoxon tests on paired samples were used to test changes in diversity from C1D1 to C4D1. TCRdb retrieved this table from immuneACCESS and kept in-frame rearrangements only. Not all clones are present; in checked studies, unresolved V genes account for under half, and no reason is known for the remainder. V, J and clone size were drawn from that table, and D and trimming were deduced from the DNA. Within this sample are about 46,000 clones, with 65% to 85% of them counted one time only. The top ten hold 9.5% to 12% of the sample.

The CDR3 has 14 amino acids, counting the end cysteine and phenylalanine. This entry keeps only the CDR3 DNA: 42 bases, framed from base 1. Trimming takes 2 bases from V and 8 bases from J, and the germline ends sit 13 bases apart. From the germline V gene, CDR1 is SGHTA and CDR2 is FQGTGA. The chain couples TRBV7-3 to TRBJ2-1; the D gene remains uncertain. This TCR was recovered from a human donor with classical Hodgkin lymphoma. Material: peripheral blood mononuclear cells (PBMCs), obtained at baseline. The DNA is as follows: TGTGCCAGCAGCTTAGAAGTAGCCTCCGATGAGCAGTTCTTC. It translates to CASSLEVASDEQFF.